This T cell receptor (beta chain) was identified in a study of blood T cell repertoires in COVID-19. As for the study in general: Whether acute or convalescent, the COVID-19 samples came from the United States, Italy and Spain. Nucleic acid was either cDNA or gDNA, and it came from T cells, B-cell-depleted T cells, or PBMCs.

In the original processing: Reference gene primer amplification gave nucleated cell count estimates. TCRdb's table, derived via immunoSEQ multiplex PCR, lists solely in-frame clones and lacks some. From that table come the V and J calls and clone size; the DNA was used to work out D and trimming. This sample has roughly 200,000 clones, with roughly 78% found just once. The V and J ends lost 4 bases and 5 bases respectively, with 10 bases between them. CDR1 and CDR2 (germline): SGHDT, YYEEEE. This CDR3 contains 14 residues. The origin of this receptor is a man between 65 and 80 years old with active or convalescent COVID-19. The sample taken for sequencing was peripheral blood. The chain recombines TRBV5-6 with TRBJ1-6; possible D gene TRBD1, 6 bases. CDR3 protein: CASSTDRNNSPLHF. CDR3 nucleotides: TGTGCCAGCAGCACGGACAGAAATAATTCACCCCTCCACTTT.